These 6 T cell receptor beta chains were sequenced from one sample in a study of patients and donors after allogeneic stem cell transplantation. Each CDR3 protein is one row after TCRdb ran MiXCR on the RT-PCR reads. The sample contains roughly 40,000 distinct CDR3 sequences, around a third of which appear only once. Sequenced: blood, either unsorted or a sorted T cell fraction (not recorded which). These receptor sequences come from a human donor who was either an allogeneic HSCT recipient or a stem cell or donor lymphocyte infusion donor (not recorded which). It is not recorded whose cells these are; they may come from a transplant donor.

With regard to this clonotype: The germline gene is not matched at one end of the junction; a read error may be the cause. The V and J genes are TRBV7-7 and TRBJ1-1; D might be TRBD1 (5 bases). The CDR3 is 13 residues long. Germline V gives CDR1 SSHAT, CDR2 FNYEAQ (reference sequence). The CDR3 region has the DNA TGTGCTAGCAGCTTGGGGCCGGCTGAAGAAGCTTTCTTT. It yields the protein CASSLGPAEEAFF. The full variable domain, completed using reference TRBV7-7 and TRBJ1-1, is GAGVSQSPRYKVTKRGQDVTLRCDPISSHATLYWYQQALGQGPEFLTYFNYEAQPDKSGLPSDRFSAERPEGSISTLTIQRTEQRDSAMYRCASSLGPAEEAFFGQGTRLTVV.

At least ten counts were recorded for this clonotype. The chain carries TRBV7-9 and TRBJ1-3, with D possibly TRBD1 on 5 matching bases. The CDR3 runs to 15 residues. Trimming removed 6 bases at V and 1 base at J, with 13 bases between. The V gene's germline CDR1 is SEHNR and CDR2 FQNEAQ (reference sequence). CDR3 region: CASSFSRASGNTIYF. The CDR3 DNA reads TGTGCCAGCAGTTTCTCCAGGGCGTCTGGAAACACCATATATTTT.

This clonotype turned up a few times. The genes are TRBV28 and TRBJ1-6; unclear D gene. Germline V gives CDR1 MDHEN, CDR2 SYDVKM. The CDR3 runs 14 residues. The ends were cut back, 5 bases at V and 8 bases at J, with 13 bases in the middle. Here the CDR3 DNA reads TGTGCCAGCAGTCTCATGACCGAAGATTCACCCCTCCACTTT. Protein sequence: CASSLMTEDSPLHF.

CDR3: CASSLLGTRRRIYNEQFF. The CDR3 DNA follows: TGTGCCAGCAGTTTATTGGGCACCCGGAGACGGATATACAATGAGCAGTTCTTC. The rearrangement uses TRBV28 and TRBJ2-1; D is undetermined. The length of the CDR3 is 18 residues. The germline gives CDR1 MDHEN, CDR2 SYDVKM. The V end lost 1 base, the J end lost 4 bases, and 20 bases lay between the germline ends.

V gene TRBV4-3 combines with J gene TRBJ2-7; D is tentatively TRBD1 or TRBD2 (6 bases each). This CDR3 has 16 amino acids. Germline values: CDR1 LGHNA, CDR2 YSLEER. Trimming stripped 0 bases from V and 2 bases from J, with 14 bases between. CDR3 sequence: CASSQDLVGGTYEQYF. Here the CDR3 DNA reads TGCGCCAGCAGCCAAGATTTGGTGGGGGGCACCTACGAGCAGTACTTC.

V usage is TRBV20-1 and J usage is TRBJ1-3; D gene ambiguous. Germline V gene lookup returns CDR1 DFQATT and CDR2 SNEGSKA (reference sequence). The germline V and J ends were trimmed by 2 bases and 2 bases, with 10 bases remaining between them. The CDR3 is 14 amino acids. CDR3 amino acids: CSARRYGTGNTIYF. CDR3 nucleotide sequence: TGCAGTGCTAGACGGTACGGGACTGGAAACACCATATATTTT.